This TCR beta chain was found in a study of T cells in Graves' hyperthyroidism and ophthalmopathy. Whole-study results and caveats: In the blood, most expanded thyroid clonotypes above 0.001 appeared as well.

These patients, aged 18 to 65, had recently diagnosed hyperthyroidism lasting under 2 months. V was pared by 6 bases and J by 0 bases, with 8 bases between. This CDR3 has 13 residues. The source material, RNA transcripts, was used to amplify TCR beta CDR3 regions. The HTBI primer set drove a first-round RT-PCR of the TCR CDR3. TCRdb re-analysed the multiplex PCR reads in MiXCR, keeping a single row per CDR3 protein. The profile covers tens of thousands of distinct CDR3 sequences, with less than 45% appearing a single time and about 9.4% taken by the ten largest. This clonotype was counted ten times or more. The antigen remains undetermined.

The chain combines TRBV12-3 or TRBV12-4 with TRBJ1-1, with a possible D match to TRBD1 (5 bases). Sequencing was done on a sample of blood. The source is a woman in her 30s with Graves' hyperthyroidism. The CDR3 sequence is CASSQGLNTEAFF. CDR3 DNA: TGTGCCAGCAGCCAGGGTCTGAACACTGAAGCTTTCTTT.